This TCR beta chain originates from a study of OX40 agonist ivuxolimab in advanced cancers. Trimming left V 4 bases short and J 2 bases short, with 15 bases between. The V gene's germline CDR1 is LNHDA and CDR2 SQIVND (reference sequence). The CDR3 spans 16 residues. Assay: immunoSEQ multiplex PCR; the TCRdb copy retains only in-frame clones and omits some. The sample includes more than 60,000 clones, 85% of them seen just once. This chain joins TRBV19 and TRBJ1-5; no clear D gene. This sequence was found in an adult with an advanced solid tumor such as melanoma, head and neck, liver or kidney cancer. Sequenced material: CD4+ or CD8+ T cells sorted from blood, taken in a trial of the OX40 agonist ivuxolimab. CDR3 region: CASSTRSLGGNQPQHF. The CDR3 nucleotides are TGTGCCAGTAGTACCCGAAGCCTTGGGGGCAATCAGCCCCAGCATTTT.